The rows below give T cell receptor beta chains drawn from one sample of a study of CD8 T cells in ankylosing spondylitis. TCRdb reprocessed the 5' RACE reads with MiXCR, giving one entry per CDR3 protein. The sample consists of 400,000 to 450,000 distinct CDR3 sequences, over 15% of them appearing once. The sequenced material came from blood, either unsorted or a sorted T cell fraction (not recorded which). The receptor set was obtained from a male donor with ankylosing spondylitis. CDR3s include the opening cysteine and the closing phenylalanine or tryptophan. A D gene is named only where the DNA matches it firmly. Only part of the rows carry a size: once, few, many, or a class if the clone is expanded.

length: 15
V: TRBV12-3/TRBV12-4
size: few
J: TRBJ1-2
D: TRBD1
CDR3: CASSPRTGGHYGYTF
DNA: TGTGCCAGCAGCCCCCGGACAGGGGGCCACTATGGCTACACCTTC

length: 14
V: TRBV24-1
size: -
J: TRBJ2-7
D: -
CDR3: CATGGMAGRYEQYF
DNA: TGTGCCACCGGTGGAATGGCAGGGCGATACGAGCAGTACTTC

length: 17
V: TRBV20-1
size: -
J: TRBJ1-6
D: -
CDR3: CSAPPMGGASYNSPLHF
DNA: TGCAGTGCCCCGCCGATGGGGGGCGCCTCCTATAATTCACCCCTCCACTTT

length: 14
V: TRBV9
size: few
J: TRBJ1-2
D: -
CDR3: CASSVGAGDYGYTF
DNA: TGTGCCAGCAGCGTAGGGGCAGGCGACTATGGCTACACCTTC

length: 17
V: TRBV6-5
size: few
J: TRBJ1-1
D: -
CDR3: CASSSHEGLEGNTEAFF
DNA: TGTGCCAGCAGTTCACATGAGGGGCTGGAGGGGAACACTGAAGCTTTCTTT

length: 14
V: TRBV12-3/TRBV12-4
size: few
J: TRBJ2-2
D: -
CDR3: CASTLGQRTGELFF
DNA: TGTGCCAGCACCCTCGGACAGCGCACCGGGGAGCTGTTTTTT

length: 13
V: TRBV7-2
size: few
J: TRBJ2-3
D: -
CDR3: CASSLKVADTQYF
DNA: TGTGCCAGCAGCTTAAAGGTGGCAGATACGCAGTATTTT

length: 16
V: TRBV11-3
size: many
J: TRBJ2-2
D: -
CDR3: CASSPVLQGGTGELFF
DNA: TGTGCCAGCAGCCCCGTCCTACAGGGTGGGACCGGGGAGCTGTTTTTT

length: 14
V: TRBV15
size: -
J: TRBJ2-7
D: -
CDR3: CATSSGQGRYEQYF
DNA: TGTGCCACCAGCAGTGGCCAGGGCAGGTACGAGCAGTACTTC

length: 16
V: TRBV5-1
size: once
J: TRBJ2-5
D: -
CDR3: CASSLNRPGDQETQYF
DNA: TGCGCCAGCAGCTTGAACCGGCCGGGGGACCAAGAGACCCAGTACTTC

length: 12
V: TRBV12-3/TRBV12-4
size: few
J: TRBJ2-7
D: -
CDR3: CASIFISYEQYF
DNA: TGTGCCAGCATTTTTATTTCCTACGAGCAGTACTTC

length: 13
V: TRBV30
size: -
J: TRBJ2-7
D: TRBD1
CDR3: CAWSRQGPYEQYF
DNA: TGTGCCTGGAGCCGACAGGGTCCCTACGAGCAGTACTTC

length: 16
V: TRBV12-3/TRBV12-4
size: many
J: TRBJ1-6
D: -
CDR3: CASRSTARTRNSPLHF
DNA: TGTGCCAGCAGGTCGACAGCGAGAACCCGTAATTCACCCCTCCACTTT

length: 13
V: TRBV20-1
size: few
J: TRBJ2-7
D: -
CDR3: CSAGKRRDDEQYF
DNA: TGCAGTGCTGGAAAACGCAGGGACGACGAGCAGTACTTC

length: 15
V: TRBV4-1
size: -
J: TRBJ1-4
D: TRBD1
CDR3: CASRRTGVVNEKLFF
DNA: TGCGCCAGCAGACGAACAGGGGTCGTTAATGAAAAACTGTTTTTT

length: 16
V: TRBV20-1
size: -
J: TRBJ1-6
D: TRBD1
CDR3: CSARSVGQGWDSPLHF
DNA: TGCAGTGCTAGAAGCGTCGGACAGGGATGGGATTCACCCCTCCACTTT

length: 17
V: TRBV12-3/TRBV12-4
size: few
J: TRBJ2-7
D: TRBD1
CDR3: CASSLAPLGTATYEQYF
DNA: TGTGCCAGCAGTTTAGCCCCCCTGGGGACAGCAACCTACGAGCAGTACTTC

length: 13
V: TRBV12-3/TRBV12-4
size: -
J: TRBJ1-1
D: -
CDR3: CASQQGLRTEAFF
DNA: TGTGCCAGCCAACAGGGCCTCAGGACTGAAGCTTTCTTT

length: 15
V: TRBV14
size: few
J: TRBJ2-2
D: -
CDR3: CASSQRQALTGELFF
DNA: TGTGCCAGCAGCCAGAGACAGGCGCTCACCGGGGAGCTGTTTTTT

length: 17
V: TRBV18
size: few
J: TRBJ1-3
D: -
CDR3: CASSREVGIRDGNTIYF
DNA: TGTGCCAGCTCACGTGAAGTCGGGATAAGGGATGGAAACACCATATATTTT

length: 19
V: TRBV29-1
size: many
J: TRBJ2-7
D: TRBD1
CDR3: CSVVPGNEGTGLWRYEQYF
DNA: TGCAGCGTTGTTCCAGGTAACGAAGGGACAGGATTGTGGCGGTACGAGCAGTACTTC

length: 15
V: TRBV20-1
size: -
J: TRBJ2-2
D: -
CDR3: CSASRGSKNTGELFF
DNA: TGCAGTGCTAGCCGAGGCAGTAAAAACACCGGGGAGCTGTTTTTT

length: 13
V: TRBV11-2
size: -
J: TRBJ2-5
D: -
CDR3: CASRLDGQETQYF
DNA: TGTGCCAGCAGATTGGACGGCCAAGAGACCCAGTACTTC

length: 14
V: TRBV19
size: -
J: TRBJ2-1
D: -
CDR3: CASSPGGEYNEQFF
DNA: TGTGCCAGTAGCCCAGGGGGGGAGTACAATGAGCAGTTCTTC

length: 19
V: TRBV7-8
size: -
J: TRBJ2-1
D: TRBD1
CDR3: CASSLLQGLRSRNDNEQFF
DNA: TGTGCCAGCAGCCTCTTACAGGGGTTGAGGTCACGAAATGACAATGAGCAGTTCTTC

length: 16
V: TRBV4-1
size: few
J: TRBJ1-2
D: TRBD1
CDR3: CASSPTGQGMSYGYTF
DNA: TGCGCCAGCAGCCCAACAGGACAGGGTATGAGCTATGGCTACACCTTC

length: 14
V: TRBV6-5
size: few
J: TRBJ1-1
D: -
CDR3: CASSWGRENTEAFF
DNA: TGTGCCAGCAGTTGGGGAAGAGAGAACACTGAAGCTTTCTTT

length: 14
V: TRBV11-2
size: -
J: TRBJ1-4
D: -
CDR3: CASSLGQINEKLFF
DNA: TGTGCCAGCAGCCTCGGACAGATTAATGAAAAACTGTTTTTT

length: 13
V: TRBV19
size: -
J: TRBJ2-5
D: -
CDR3: CASSGKLRETQYF
DNA: TGTGCCAGTAGTGGTAAGCTTAGGGAGACCCAGTACTTC

length: 15
V: TRBV7-3
size: -
J: TRBJ2-5
D: TRBD2
CDR3: CASSLSGTSAETQYF
DNA: TGTGCCAGCAGCTTAAGCGGGACTAGCGCAGAGACCCAGTACTTC

length: 15
V: TRBV7-3
size: -
J: TRBJ2-1
D: -
CDR3: CASSLTSGRHNEQFF
DNA: TGTGCCAGCAGCTTAACTAGCGGAAGGCACAATGAGCAGTTCTTC

length: 16
V: TRBV20-1
size: few
J: TRBJ2-5
D: TRBD1
CDR3: CSARVPPGGDQETQYF
DNA: TGCAGTGCTAGAGTACCCCCAGGGGGCGACCAAGAGACCCAGTACTTC

length: 14
V: TRBV5-1
size: few
J: TRBJ1-1
D: TRBD1
CDR3: CASSLVGDRDGAFF
DNA: TGCGCCAGCAGCTTGGTGGGGGACAGGGACGGAGCTTTCTTT

length: 16
V: TRBV5-1
size: -
J: TRBJ2-5
D: -
CDR3: CASSPPAGTTTETQYF
DNA: TGCGCCAGCAGTCCCCCCGCCGGGACCACCACGGAGACCCAGTACTTC

length: 13
V: TRBV6-2/TRBV6-3
size: -
J: TRBJ1-1
D: -
CDR3: CASRPTLNTEAFF
DNA: TGTGCCAGCAGACCGACCCTGAACACTGAAGCTTTCTTT

length: 18
V: TRBV7-3
size: few
J: TRBJ2-1
D: -
CDR3: CASSLKVRGAEKYNEQFF
DNA: TGTGCCAGCAGCTTAAAGGTTCGGGGGGCGGAGAAATACAATGAGCAGTTCTTC

length: 14
V: TRBV6-1
size: -
J: TRBJ2-3
D: -
CDR3: CASKRLVSADTQYF
DNA: TGTGCCAGCAAGAGGTTGGTTAGCGCAGATACGCAGTATTTT

length: 14
V: TRBV20-1
size: -
J: TRBJ2-7
D: TRBD2
CDR3: CSAGGLASSYEQYF
DNA: TGCAGTGCCGGGGGACTAGCCTCCTCCTACGAGCAGTACTTC

length: 15
V: TRBV20-1
size: -
J: TRBJ1-4
D: TRBD1
CDR3: CSARVTQGAGEKLFF
DNA: TGCAGTGCTAGAGTTACTCAGGGGGCAGGCGAAAAACTGTTTTTT

length: 15
V: TRBV7-6
size: few
J: TRBJ1-1
D: -
CDR3: CASSLGAGLNTEAFF
DNA: TGTGCCAGCAGCTTAGGTGCAGGGCTGAACACTGAAGCTTTCTTT

length: 12
V: TRBV3-1
size: many
J: TRBJ1-2
D: -
CDR3: CASSQTNYGYTF
DNA: TGTGCCAGCAGCCAAACTAACTATGGCTACACCTTC

length: 17
V: TRBV20-1
size: few
J: TRBJ1-2
D: TRBD1
CDR3: CSARAPNRDRGRSGYTF
DNA: TGCAGTGCTAGAGCCCCAAACCGGGACAGGGGTCGCAGTGGCTACACCTTC

length: 15
V: TRBV6-1
size: -
J: TRBJ2-6
D: -
CDR3: CASNLRVAGANVLTF
DNA: TGTGCCAGCAACCTCAGGGTTGCCGGGGCCAACGTCCTGACTTTC

length: 16
V: TRBV6-1
size: few
J: TRBJ1-6
D: -
CDR3: CASGQGRSSYNSPLHF
DNA: TGTGCCAGCGGCCAGGGTAGGAGCTCCTATAATTCACCCCTCCACTTT

length: 16
V: TRBV6-5
size: -
J: TRBJ2-5
D: -
CDR3: CASSYSGSRVSETQYF
DNA: TGTGCCAGCAGTTACTCAGGGAGTAGGGTATCAGAGACCCAGTACTTC

length: 16
V: TRBV28
size: few
J: TRBJ2-1
D: TRBD1
CDR3: CASNRVGDRGYNEQFF
DNA: TGTGCCAGCAATCGGGTGGGGGACAGGGGCTACAATGAGCAGTTCTTC

length: 14
V: TRBV28
size: few
J: TRBJ1-5
D: -
CDR3: CASSEDTAYQPQHF
DNA: TGTGCCAGCAGTGAGGACACGGCATATCAGCCCCAGCATTTT

length: 15
V: TRBV9
size: many
J: TRBJ2-1
D: TRBD2
CDR3: CASSVVASGYNEQFF
DNA: TGTGCCAGCAGCGTAGTGGCTAGCGGGTACAATGAGCAGTTCTTC

length: 13
V: TRBV5-1
size: -
J: TRBJ2-5
D: -
CDR3: CASSFFGDETQYF
DNA: TGCGCCAGCAGCTTTTTTGGTGACGAGACCCAGTACTTC

length: 15
V: TRBV20-1
size: -
J: TRBJ1-1
D: TRBD1
CDR3: CSASNRGRPNTEAFF
DNA: TGCAGTGCTTCCAACAGGGGTCGACCGAACACTGAAGCTTTCTTT